The clone carrying this TCR beta chain came up a few times. Antigen unknown. The entry originates in a study of T-cell memory formation after mild COVID-19. Overall study findings and caveats: Cross-reactive memory seemingly joined, as some responding clones were found in pre-infection memory.

Constant-segment primers and 5'RACE yielded cDNA libraries for TCR alpha and TCR beta, each carrying sample barcodes and UMIs. Each CDR3 protein is one row after TCRdb ran MiXCR on the 5' RACE reads. The sample consists of more than 120,000 distinct CDR3 sequences, under 7% of them appearing once. V was pared by 5 bases and J by 2 bases, with 13 bases between. This CDR3 has 15 amino acids. Material for sequencing was PBMCs or a T cell subset sorted from them (not recorded which). The sequence derives from an adult woman who had mild COVID-19 (a few samples of this study predate the infection). Cell type and time point are not known. The chain uses TRBV12-3 or TRBV12-4 and TRBJ2-1, with D possibly TRBD1 on 6 matching bases. For the CDR3, the DNA is TGTGCCAGCAGTCCCGGGACAACCGCCTACAATGAGCAGTTCTTC. This translates into CASSPGTTAYNEQFF.